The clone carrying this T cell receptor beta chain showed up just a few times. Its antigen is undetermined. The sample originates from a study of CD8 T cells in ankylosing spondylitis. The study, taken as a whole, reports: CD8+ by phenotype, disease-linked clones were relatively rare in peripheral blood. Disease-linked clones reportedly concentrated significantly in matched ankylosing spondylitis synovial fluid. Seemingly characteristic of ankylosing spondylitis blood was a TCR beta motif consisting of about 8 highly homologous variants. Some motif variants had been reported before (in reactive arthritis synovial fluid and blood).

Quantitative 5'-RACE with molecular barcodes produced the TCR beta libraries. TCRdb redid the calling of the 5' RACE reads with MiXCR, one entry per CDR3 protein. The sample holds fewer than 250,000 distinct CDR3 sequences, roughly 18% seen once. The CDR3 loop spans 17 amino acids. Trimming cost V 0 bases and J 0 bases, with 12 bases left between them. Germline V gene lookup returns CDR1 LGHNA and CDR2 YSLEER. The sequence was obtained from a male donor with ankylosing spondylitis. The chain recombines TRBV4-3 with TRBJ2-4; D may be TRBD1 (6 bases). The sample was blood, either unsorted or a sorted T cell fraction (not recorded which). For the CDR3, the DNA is TGCGCCAGCAGCCAAGATTGGACAGACCTAGCCAAAAACATTCAGTACTTC. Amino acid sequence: CASSQDWTDLAKNIQYF.